The TCR beta chain described here comes from a study of human T cells and chemical hapten exposure (dated by TCRdb to the early 2020s). Describing the broader study: For sensitization, 2% DPC in acetone was applied to a roughly 2 cm by roughly 2 cm area of upper inner arm skin. Blood samples were taken from patients before sensitization (week 0) and at 2, 6 and about 24 weeks after DPC sensitization. Most of the patients in the cohort were female, and the cohort covered alopecia areata with under or over 50% scalp involvement, alopecia totalis and alopecia universalis. Twenty-nine alopecia patients provided blood for TCR sequencing at one to four time points (pre-sensitization, 2, 6 and 24 weeks). The libraries were sequenced as a pool, and the TCR yield per sample differed mostly because of small variations in library volumes within the pool. Patch testing was done on the upper back using Finn chambers containing 0.01% DPC, and results were scored after 6 days according to International Contact Dermatitis Research Group standards. Throughout the approximately 25-week study period, patients were also given weekly therapeutic DPC doses on the scalp. The study tracked peripheral blood TCR repertoire changes in vivo during primary and secondary sensitization to the hapten diphenylcyclopropenone (DPC) in alopecia patients.

Points the paper makes about the study in general: Expanded TCRs formed significantly more large CDR3 similarity clusters than pre-sensitization or healthy control sets, consistent with antigen-driven responses. Patch test score was positively correlated with the number of PT1 expanded TCRs, with significance at thresholds 8, 16 and 32 but not at 4. After repeated subsampling, changes were observed in the strength of the expansion versus patch-test correlation and in the threshold at which the correlation became significant. Because every patient had alopecia, a presumed autoimmune disease, the patients' immune response might differ from that of healthy individuals. DPC sensitization did not change how many TCRs were above 1 in 1000 frequency, and no evidence was found of alterations in global repertoire structure.

The time point label of this sample denotes: pre-sensitization, week 0. The label giving this sample's treatment or condition can be read as: therapeutic diphenylcyclopropenone sensitization with weekly scalp DPC. Blood at each patch-test visit was drawn before the patch test was applied. Patients were considered eligible if aged 18 to 70, diagnosed with alopecia and deemed suitable for DPC therapy, and patients were excluded if pregnant. Total RNA was extracted from unfractionated whole blood collected in Tempus Blood RNA tubes. Receptor libraries were prepared by RACE. The instrument was a NextSeq 500. During library preparation, unique molecular identifiers were attached to individual cDNA molecules so that TCRs could be counted quantitatively and reproducibly. For every blood RNA sample, sequencing covered both the TCR alpha and TCR beta chains. In the source study's methods: A median of roughly 98,000 TCRs per sample was observed, with a range of about 23,224 to 750,000. The Decombinator software suite was used to annotate V, J and CDR3 in the TCR reads. For the PS versus PT1 abundance plots, all samples were subsampled to the same number of TCRs (28,000). TCRs were defined as expanded if absent before sensitization and observed at least eight times at the 2-week time point. TCRdb passed the public sequencing reads through fastp at Q25 and MiXCR, retaining productive beta sequences. Each CDR3 protein gets just one entry, which takes the most common genes and DNA from the rows behind it. TCRdb's processing, not the authors' own work, is the source of the V and J calls. This sample is represented by approximately 260,000 distinct CDR3 sequences; about 7.7% of them were singletons. The ten top clones hold more than 0.95% of the sample.

This clonotype was counted only a few times. There is no known antigen for this receptor. There are no base qualities to consult, and no much larger clone falls within one base. The sequencing here drew on whole blood, taken in connection with sensitization to the hapten diphenylcyclopropenone (DPC). The TCR originated in a man between 18 and 35 years old with alopecia areata. Some clones in this sample may be carry-over from other donors' samples.

The nucleotides read TGTGCCAGCAGCCAGATTGGGACTACAACTAATGAAAAACTGTTTTTT. Its product reads: CASSQIGTTTNEKLFF. The rearrangement combines TRBV4-2 with TRBJ1-4; the D gene is perhaps TRBD1, from 5 matching bases. Including the terminal cysteine and phenylalanine, the CDR3 comprises 16 residues. Only the CDR3 part of the read is kept: 48 bases, read in frame from the first base. A distance of 11 bases separates the germline ends of V and J, which lose 3 bases and 0 bases respectively. Based on the germline V gene, the CDR1 and CDR2 sequences are LGHNA and YNFKEQ.